Below, 29 T cell receptor beta chains from the same sample are listed, as sequenced in a study of cytomegalovirus exposure and HLA in healthy donors. The primer mix had 60 Vbeta and 13 Jbeta primers. The method was immunoSEQ multiplex PCR; TCRdb's version includes in-frame clones alone and lacks a portion of them. This sample has 150,000 to 200,000 clones, with 83% found just once. Sequenced material: PBMCs. Receptors originate from a man in his forties in good health and CMV-seropositive.

Here the CDR3 reads CASTGGYEQYF. The CDR3 DNA reads as TGTGCCTCCACAGGAGGGTACGAGCAGTACTTC. The genes are TRBV19 and TRBJ2-7; perhaps TRBD2 as D (6 bases). Trimming pared 11 bases from V and 4 bases from J, leaving 12 bases between. Looked up from germline, CDR1 is LNHDA and CDR2 is SQIVND (reference sequence). This CDR3 is 11 amino acids long.

The chain carries TRBV5-6 and TRBJ1-5; D is unresolved. Germline lookup yields CDR1 SGHDT and CDR2 YYEEEE. The CDR3 runs to 14 residues. V was shortened by 3 bases and J by 6 bases, with 13 bases between the two germline ends. The CDR3 is CASSSGSSGQPQHF. CDR3 nucleotide sequence: TGTGCCAGCAGCTCCGGAAGTTCGGGTCAGCCCCAGCATTTT.

This clone was observed a single time. CDR3 sequence (DNA): TGTGCCAGCTCACCAGTCGCCGGGACAGGCTCCTACAATGAGCAGTTCTTC. It yields the protein CASSPVAGTGSYNEQFF. This rearrangement joins TRBV18 to TRBJ2-1; 8 bases fit TRBD1. With 2 bases clipped from V and 0 bases from J, the junction kept 6 bases outside the gene matches. The CDR3 runs 17 residues. The germline V gene has CDR1 KGHSH and CDR2 LQKENI.

CDR3 nucleotide sequence: TGTGCCAGCTTTCCGGGACAGGGGTCCCCCGGGGAGCTGTTTTTT. Translated: CASFPGQGSPGELFF. The chain joins TRBV27 to TRBJ2-2, with TRBD1 identical over 10 bases. Germline V gene lookup returns CDR1 MNHEY and CDR2 SMNVEV (reference sequence). The CDR3 is made up of 15 amino acids. With 8 bases clipped from V and 6 bases from J, the junction kept 9 bases outside the gene matches.

The rearrangement links TRBV10-1 to TRBJ2-1, with 13 bases identical to TRBD2. This CDR3 contains 17 residues. Germline values: CDR1 WNHNN, CDR2 SYGVQD (reference sequence). Losses at the gene ends were 7 bases for V and 5 bases for J; bases not matched to a gene: 11. The CDR3 DNA reads TGCGCCAGCACCAGAGATGCCGGGACTAGCGGGAACAATGAGCAGTTCTTC. Translation gives CASTRDAGTSGNNEQFF.

This chain uses TRBV28 with TRBJ2-7, with 8 bases aligning to TRBD2. J was trimmed by 4 bases and V by 1 base; bases with no gene match: 12. The CDR3 consists of 17 residues. Per the germline V gene, CDR1 is MDHEN and CDR2 is SYDVKM. The CDR3 DNA follows: TGTGCCAGCAGTTTATCAGCCGGCGGGGGGAATTATTACGAGCAGTACTTC. Translating it yields CASSLSAGGGNYYEQYF.

This rearrangement joins TRBV19 to TRBJ1-6; 11 bases fit TRBD1. The junction had 9 bases not matched to a gene; V was cut back by 5 bases and J by 12 bases. The CDR3 totals 15 residues. CDR1 and CDR2 from the germline V gene are LNHDA and SQIVND (reference sequence). CDR3 loop: CASSPRTGGWVPLHF. Written as DNA, the CDR3 is TGTGCCAGTAGTCCCCGGACAGGGGGCTGGGTACCCCTCCACTTT.

The CDR3 nucleotides read TGCGCCAGCAGCCAAGATGACAGGGCATTTAATGAAAAACTGTTTTTT. The encoded protein is CASSQDDRAFNEKLFF. The rearrangement links TRBV4-1 to TRBJ1-4, with TRBD1 matching 7 bases. Trimming removed 0 bases from V and 4 bases from J; junction bases left unmatched: 5. The CDR3 has 16 amino acids. Germline V gene lookup returns CDR1 MGHRA and CDR2 YSYEKL.

CDR3: CASNPGQAYEQYF. DNA for the CDR3: TGTGCCAGCAACCCAGGACAGGCCTACGAGCAGTACTTC. V gene TRBV7-8 combines with J gene TRBJ2-7, with 7 nucleotides matching TRBD1. With 7 bases clipped from V and 2 bases from J, the junction kept 5 bases outside the gene matches. This CDR3 has 13 residues. Germline V gives CDR1 SGHVS, CDR2 FQNEAQ.

The J gene is TRBJ1-5, the V gene TRBV19, with 7 bases that match TRBD1. The CDR3 covers 15 residues. Trimming at V came to 5 bases and at J to 6 bases, leaving 10 bases not matched to a gene. Germline V CDR1 and CDR2: LNHDA, SQIVND (reference sequence). The CDR3 DNA reads TGTGCCAGTAGTCTCCGGGACAGAGAGTCTCAGCCCCAGCATTTT. This gives the protein CASSLRDRESQPQHF.

The rearrangement links TRBV5-4 to TRBJ2-7, with 10 bases aligning to TRBD2. V shed 4 bases and J 0 bases; nucleotides not matched to a gene: 4. The CDR3 extends over 15 amino acids. In germline, CDR1 is SGHNT, CDR2 YYREEE (reference sequence). CDR3 sequence: CASSQGLADSYEQYF. The CDR3 nucleotides are TGTGCCAGCAGCCAAGGACTAGCGGACTCCTACGAGCAGTACTTC.

The gene calls are TRBV18 and TRBJ2-5; no definite D call. This CDR3 has 14 amino acids. Trimming took 3 bases from V and 1 from J, leaving 9 bases between them. Germline CDR1 and CDR2: KGHSH and LQKENI. CDR3 in DNA: TGTGCCAGCTCACCCTTTAACACCCAAGAGACCCAGTACTTC. Encoded protein: CASSPFNTQETQYF.

J is TRBJ1-5 and V is TRBV4-2; D uncertain. Between the trimmed V and J ends, which lost 0 bases and 5 bases, there was a span of 20 bases. Germline V gene data show CDR1 as LGHNA and CDR2 as YNFKEQ. The length of the CDR3 is 18 residues. The CDR3 here is CASSQDVEGDSLDQPQHF. In DNA form, the CDR3 reads TGTGCCAGCAGCCAAGATGTGGAGGGAGACTCCCTTGATCAGCCCCAGCATTTT.

The chain is built from TRBV21-1 and TRBJ2-7; the tabulated D call, TRBD1, remains unverified against the DNA. TRBV21-1 is designated a pseudogene. There are 16 residues in the CDR3. This CDR3 reads CASSEHRDRGSYEQYF. In DNA, the CDR3 is TGTGCCAGCAGCGAACACCGGGACAGGGGCTCCTACGAGCAGTACTTC.

Only a few counts were recorded for this clone. The chain uses TRBV28 and TRBJ2-3, with TRBD2 matching 8 bases. Germline loops: CDR1 MDHEN, CDR2 SYDVKM. The CDR3 length is 14 residues. J gave up 6 bases and V 8 bases, and 10 bases lay outside the gene matches. The CDR3 loop is CASHGTSLGDTQYF. CDR3 nucleotides: TGTGCCAGCCACGGGACTAGTCTGGGGGATACGCAGTATTTT.

J is TRBJ2-1 and V is TRBV4-3; weak D call: TRBD1 (5 bases). The CDR3 contains 13 residues. The V end lost 0 bases, the J end lost 8 bases, and 8 bases lay between the germline ends. The germline V gene encodes CDR1 LGHNA and CDR2 YSLEER. CDR3 protein: CASSQDRTYEQFF. DNA for the CDR3: TGCGCCAGCAGCCAAGATCGGACATATGAGCAGTTCTTC.

The genes are TRBV9 and TRBJ2-3; 13 bases line up with TRBD2. The CDR3 spans 18 residues. Germline values: CDR1 SGDLS, CDR2 YYNGEE. Trimming took 0 bases from V and 2 from J; bases not matched to a gene: 6. CDR3 protein: CASSVERGLAGTTDTQYF. In DNA, the CDR3 is TGTGCCAGCAGCGTAGAAAGGGGACTAGCGGGGACCACAGATACGCAGTATTTT.

The rearrangement links TRBV2 to TRBJ2-3, with D maybe TRBD1 (5 bases). The CDR3 runs 13 residues. The germline V and J ends were trimmed by 5 bases and 3 bases, with 9 bases remaining between them. Per germline, CDR1 SNHLY and CDR2 FYNNEI. The CDR3: CASSLGETDTQYF. CDR3 DNA sequence: TGTGCCAGCAGTTTAGGGGAAACAGATACGCAGTATTTT.

V gene TRBV7-8 combines with J gene TRBJ1-5; the match to TRBD1 covers 7 bases. In germline, CDR1 is SGHVS, CDR2 FQNEAQ. Germline trimming cut 5 bases from V and 7 bases from J; bases unmatched to any gene: 11. CDR3 length: 15 residues. The DNA of the CDR3 is TGTGCCAGCAGCCCGCGGAGGGGACAGAAACAGCCCCAGCATTTT. Translation gives CASSPRRGQKQPQHF.

The V and J genes are TRBV7-2 and TRBJ1-1; TRBD1 agrees at 9 bases. The CDR3 runs to 17 residues. V gave up 1 base and J gave up 5 bases; unmatched junction bases: 11. Germline V lookup: CDR1 SGHTA, CDR2 FQGNSA. The CDR3 spells CASSLEGQGWVRTEAFF. CDR3 sequence (DNA): TGTGCCAGCAGCTTAGAGGGACAGGGATGGGTGAGGACTGAAGCTTTCTTT.

The rearrangement uses TRBV19 and TRBJ2-1, with D perhaps matching TRBD1 (6 bases). Germline V CDR1 and CDR2: LNHDA, SQIVND (reference sequence). V was cut by 7 bases and J by 0 bases, with 10 bases left in between. This CDR3 is 14 amino acids long. The chain's CDR3 is CASTPDSSYNEQFF. DNA of the CDR3: TGTGCCAGTACCCCGGACAGCTCCTACAATGAGCAGTTCTTC. Full variable domain (rest looked up from reference TRBV19 and TRBJ2-1): DGGITQSPKYLFRKEGQNVTLSCEQNLNHDAMYWYRQDPGQGLRLIYYSQIVNDFQKGDIAEGYSVSREKKESFPLTVTSAQKNPTAFYLCASTPDSSYNEQFFGPGTRLTVL.

The sample holds one count of this clone. Other nucleotide sequences in the sample specify the same CDR3. The chain uses TRBV28 and TRBJ1-6; D is ambiguous. The germline CDR1 and CDR2 sequences are MDHEN and SYDVKM. The CDR3 length is 16 residues. Trimming removed 3 bases from V and 7 bases from J, with 16 bases in between. The CDR3 spells CASSFPRAGGNSPLHF. The CDR3 DNA reads TGTGCCAGCAGTTTCCCCCGGGCAGGAGGGAATTCACCCCTCCACTTT.

The J gene is TRBJ1-5, the V gene TRBV29-1, with no clear D. The CDR3 is 11 amino acids. V lost 6 bases and J 5 bases, leaving 8 bases between the germline ends. Germline-derived CDR1 and CDR2 are SQVTM and ANQGSEA. CDR3 DNA sequence: TGCAGCGTCGGAGACGATCAGCCCCAGCATTTT. Translating it yields CSVGDDQPQHF.

This chain links TRBV12-5 with TRBJ2-1; no clear D gene. CDR1 and CDR2 from the germline V gene are LGHNT and FRNRAP. This CDR3 contains 13 residues. The V end was cut by 1 base, the J end by 10 bases, with 11 bases between. The CDR3 spells CASGLANPSEQFF. The CDR3, as DNA: TGTGCTAGTGGTTTGGCTAATCCTTCAGAGCAGTTCTTC.

The chain combines TRBV6-1 with TRBJ1-1, with 11 bases lining up with TRBD1. Trimming at V came to 6 bases and at J to 5 bases, leaving 5 bases not matched to a gene. The CDR3 is made up of 14 amino acids. Germline V gene sequence: CDR1 MNHNS, CDR2 SASEGT. CDR3 region: CASRAGTGGTEAFF. The CDR3, as DNA: TGTGCCAGCAGAGCCGGGACAGGGGGAACTGAAGCTTTCTTT.

Remarks on this clone: One end of the junction does not line up with germline, which may come from a read error. This chain connects TRBV6-4 to TRBJ2-6, with 7 bases that match TRBD1. The CDR3 loop spans 16 amino acids. The V gene's germline CDR1 is MRHNA and CDR2 SNTAGT. The CDR3 nucleotides read TGTGCCAGCAGTGCACACAGGGGAACTGGGGCCAACGGCCTGACTTTC. Its protein product is CASSAHRGTGANGLTF.

In this sample, this clone turned up a few times. The chain uses TRBV5-4 and TRBJ1-1; maybe TRBD1 (5 bases). Germline CDR1 reads SGHNT; CDR2 reads YYREEE (reference sequence). This CDR3 is 14 amino acids long. Trimming removed 0 bases at V and 2 bases at J, with 8 bases between. CDR3 protein: CASSLEGTNTEAFF. The CDR3 DNA is TGTGCCAGCAGCTTGGAAGGGACTAACACTGAAGCTTTCTTT.

The V gene is TRBV5-8, the J gene TRBJ2-6; TRBD2 agrees at 7 bases. With 0 bases clipped from V and 0 bases from J, the junction kept 0 bases outside the gene matches. CDR3 length: 16 amino acids. Germline CDR1 reads SGHTS; CDR2 reads YDEGEE. CDR3 DNA: TGTGCCAGCAGCTTGGGGGGGGGCTCTGGGGCCAACGTCCTGACTTTC. Translated: CASSLGGGSGANVLTF.

In this sample, this clone turned up a few times. The rearrangement joins TRBV4-2 to TRBJ1-4; possibly TRBD1 for D (5 bases). The CDR3 extends over 14 amino acids. V gave up 1 base and J gave up 16 bases, with 19 bases separating them. Germline CDR1 and CDR2: LGHNA and YNFKEQ. The CDR3 here is CASSQARGGTHPFF. The CDR3 coding sequence is TGTGCCAGCAGCCAAGCACGGGGGGGAACTCACCCGTTTTTT.